This T cell receptor beta chain was retrieved from a study of CD8+ T cells in alopecia areata. The germline CDR1 and CDR2 sequences are GTSNPN and SVGIG (reference sequence). This CDR3 has 14 residues. Trimming took off 3 bases at V and 1 base at J, with 12 bases between the two ends. A word on this clone: What it recognizes is unknown.

Broader study findings: Throughout tofacitinib, many expanded lesional clones continued to persist in scalp and blood. A single nonresponder leaves the baseline CD8+ expansion link to response uncertain.

It was cDNA, reverse transcribed from extracted RNA, that served as the sequencing template. The assay was immunoSEQ multiplex PCR, and TCRdb's table has in-frame clones only and misses some. There are under 350,000 clones in the sample; roughly 64% occur only once, and around 1.7% lies in the top ten. Documented treatment: oral pan-JAK inhibitor, 5-10 mg twice daily. This receptor was obtained from a human donor with alopecia areata. The sample in question was CD4+ T cells sorted from blood, obtained at week 24, from a patient treated with tofacitinib. The chain combines TRBV30 with TRBJ1-1; maybe TRBD1 (6 bases). The CDR3 is CAWSVQGGNTEAFF. CDR3 DNA sequence: TGTGCCTGGAGCGTACAGGGTGGGAACACTGAAGCTTTCTTT.